The 23 T cell receptor beta chains listed next were all sequenced from one sample in a study of Ad26.COV2.S vaccination and SARS-CoV-2 variants. Treatment given: 15 to 20 received Ad26.COV2.S at low or high dose, single or two shots; 5 received placebo; per-sample allocation not given. Specimens were obtained on day 63 following the first vaccine or placebo injection. This table comes from immunoSEQ multiplex PCR, and its TCRdb copy is limited to in-frame clones, with some not included. The sample lists under 400,000 clones, around 90% occurring once. The sequencing here drew on peripheral blood, taken in a trial of Ad26.COV2.S vaccine versus placebo. These receptors were taken from a person between 18 and 65 years old who received the Ad26.COV2.S COVID-19 vaccine or a placebo.

This clone was seen a single time. The chain couples TRBV18 to TRBJ2-7, with TRBD2 matching over 7 bases. The V gene end was trimmed by 3 bases and the J gene end by 5 bases; junction bases not matched to a gene: 7. Germline lookup yields CDR1 KGHSH and CDR2 LQKENI. This CDR3 is 14 amino acids long. The CDR3 reads CASSPSRGVNEQYF. CDR3 nucleotide sequence: TGTGCCAGCTCACCTAGCCGGGGGGTGAACGAGCAGTACTTC. The entire variable domain, with the rest obtained from reference TRBV18 and TRBJ2-7, is as follows: NAGVMQNPRHLVRRRGQEARLRCSPMKGHSHVYWYRQLPEEGLKFMVYLQKENIIDESGMPKERFSAEFPKEGPSILRIQQVVRGDSAAYFCASSPSRGVNEQYFGPGTRLTVT.

V gene TRBV12-3 or TRBV12-4 combines with J gene TRBJ2-7; D call uncertain. The CDR3 has 13 amino acids. V was trimmed by 3 bases and J by 3 bases, leaving 9 bases between them. This chain's CDR3 is CASSLTRNYEQYF. In DNA, the CDR3 is TGTGCCAGCAGTTTGACACGCAACTACGAGCAGTACTTC.

This CDR3 is CASSSIGQSQHF. CDR3 nucleotide sequence: TGTGCCAGCAGCTCCATTGGGCAGTCCCAGCATTTT. The V and J genes are TRBV7-2 and TRBJ1-5; D uncertain. The CDR3 loop spans 12 amino acids. CDR1 is SGHTA, CDR2 FQGNSA, per germline. The germline V and J ends were trimmed by 4 bases and 11 bases, with 12 bases remaining between them.

The genes are TRBV7-3 and TRBJ2-2; 9 bases match TRBD2. The germline CDR1 and CDR2 sequences are SGHTA and FQGTGA. J gave up 2 bases and V 5 bases, and 6 bases lay outside the gene matches. This CDR3 contains 16 residues. The CDR3 region is CASSPRTSANTGELFF. DNA of the CDR3: TGTGCCAGCAGCCCCCGGACTAGCGCAAACACCGGGGAGCTGTTTTTT.

The genes are TRBV7-3 and TRBJ2-1; 11 bases align to TRBD2. This CDR3 is built from 17 residues. Germline trimming cut 3 bases from V and 2 bases from J; bases unmatched to any gene: 6. Germline CDR1 and CDR2: SGHTA and FQGTGA. In DNA form, the CDR3 reads TGTGCCAGCAGCTTCGCTAGCGGGGGGCCCCCCTACAATGAGCAGTTCTTC. It specifies CASSFASGGPPYNEQFF.

The V call is TRBV4-3, the J call TRBJ1-1; D not resolved. Trimming left V 1 base short and J 2 bases short, with 11 bases between. CDR1 is LGHNA and CDR2 is YSLEER in the germline V gene. CDR3 length: 15 amino acids. The CDR3 spells CASSQVFIGNTEAFF. The CDR3 DNA reads TGCGCCAGCAGCCAAGTTTTTATTGGTAACACTGAAGCTTTCTTT.

This clone was detected only once. The V call is TRBV18, the J call TRBJ2-5, with TRBD1 identical over 7 bases. The CDR3 consists of 14 residues. J lost 5 bases, V lost 2 bases, and 5 bases had no gene match. Per the germline V gene, CDR1 is KGHSH and CDR2 is LQKENI. Here the CDR3 reads CASSPLTGSETQYF. For the CDR3, the DNA is TGTGCCAGCTCACCATTGACAGGGAGCGAGACCCAGTACTTC.

CDR3 amino acids: CASSLAPGEQYF. The CDR3 DNA reads TGTGCCAGCAGCTTAGCCCCGGGGGAGCAGTACTTC. The chain joins TRBV13 to TRBJ2-7, with TRBD2 as a possible D gene (5 bases). CDR3 length: 12 residues. Germline CDR1 and CDR2: PRHDT and FYEKMQ (reference sequence). The V gene lost 1 base and the J gene lost 7 bases, with 8 bases spanning the gap.

The CDR3 DNA follows: TGTGCCAGCTCGGGGACCGACACTGAAGCTTTCTTT. Its translation: CASSGTDTEAFF. The chain is built from TRBV12-3 or TRBV12-4 and TRBJ1-1; D may be TRBD1 (5 bases). The CDR3 loop spans 12 amino acids. The ends were cut back, 8 bases at V and 3 bases at J, with 10 bases in the middle.

V gene TRBV6-2 or TRBV6-3 combines with J gene TRBJ2-1; D unclear. The CDR3 is 17 amino acids. Trimming left V 2 bases short and J 0 bases short, with 14 bases between. From germline, CDR1 is MNHEY and CDR2 SVGEGT. CDR3 bases: TGTGCCAGCAGTTACCAACCGACGCGAAGCTCCTACAATGAGCAGTTCTTC. It specifies CASSYQPTRSSYNEQFF.

This chain uses TRBV18 with TRBJ1-1; 7 nucleotides agree with TRBD1. The germline V gene encodes CDR1 KGHSH and CDR2 LQKENI. There are 16 residues in the CDR3. V dropped 0 bases and J dropped 5; count of bases not matched to a gene: 9. CDR3 residues: CASSPPAGGKGTEAFF. As DNA, the CDR3 is TGTGCCAGCTCACCACCGGCAGGGGGGAAGGGGACTGAAGCTTTCTTT. The full variable domain, completed using reference TRBV18 and TRBJ1-1, is NAGVMQNPRHLVRRRGQEARLRCSPMKGHSHVYWYRQLPEEGLKFMVYLQKENIIDESGMPKERFSAEFPKEGPSILRIQQVVRGDSAAYFCASSPPAGGKGTEAFFGQGTRLTVV.

Details on this clone: Here the CDR3 omits its conserved ending phenylalanine or tryptophan, so a read error is the likely source. No DNA is shown, since the ends of the CDR3 on it are uncertain; the CDR3 is the one TCRdb lists. V gene TRBV2 combines with J gene TRBJ2-2; the D call TRBD1 from the table was never checked on the DNA. Germline V lookup: CDR1 SNHLY, CDR2 FYNNEI. The CDR3 region is 13 residues in length, termini included. CDR3 region: CASSEAIRQRPSI.

V and J are TRBV4-1 and TRBJ2-2, with TRBD2 identical over 9 bases. The germline V gene encodes CDR1 MGHRA and CDR2 YSYEKL. The CDR3 is 17 amino acids. With V trimmed by 1 base and J by 1 base, 4 bases remained unmatched. The CDR3 loop is CASSQGPLAGNTGELFF. The CDR3 nucleotides read TGCGCCAGCAGCCAAGGCCCACTAGCGGGGAACACCGGGGAGCTGTTTTTT.

This chain uses TRBV7-3 with TRBJ1-2; D remains ambiguous. This CDR3 contains 15 residues. Between the trimmed V and J ends, which lost 0 bases and 5 bases, there was a span of 13 bases. Looked up from germline, CDR1 is SGHTA and CDR2 is FQGTGA. CDR3 residues: CASSLTGRQSYGYTF. The CDR3 nucleotides read TGTGCCAGCAGCTTAACGGGCAGGCAATCGTATGGCTACACCTTC.

The chain has TRBV7-9 and TRBJ2-7, with TRBD1 identical over 9 bases. The ends lost 2 bases at V and 0 bases at J; junction bases unmatched: 5. CDR1 is SEHNR and CDR2 is FQNEAQ in the germline V gene (reference sequence). This CDR3 is 16 amino acids long. The CDR3 loop is CASSLIPQGASYEQYF. The CDR3 nucleotides are TGTGCCAGCAGCTTAATTCCACAGGGGGCCTCCTACGAGCAGTACTTC.

The rearrangement links TRBV29-1 to TRBJ2-7; D gene ambiguous. V was clipped by 4 bases and J by 6 bases, with 13 bases between them. Per germline, CDR1 SQVTM and CDR2 ANQGSEA. The CDR3 loop spans 12 amino acids. The CDR3 DNA reads TGCAGCGTTGGGCCAGACAACATCGAGCAGTACTTC. Protein sequence: CSVGPDNIEQYF.

The chain recombines TRBV5-5 with TRBJ2-1; D might be TRBD1 (5 bases). This CDR3 region has 17 residues. Germline CDR1 and CDR2: SGHKS and YYEKEE (reference sequence). V shed 4 bases and J shed 0 bases, with 17 bases lying between them. In DNA form, the CDR3 reads TGTGCCAGCAGCCTCATTTGGGGCCCCTACTCCTACAATGAGCAGTTCTTC. Its translation: CASSLIWGPYSYNEQFF.

The CDR3 coding sequence is TGTGCCAGCAGTTTTACCACCTTGGGATACGAGCAGTACTTC. Its protein product is CASSFTTLGYEQYF. The chain uses TRBV27 and TRBJ2-7; D is unclear. Trimming left V 3 bases short and J 4 bases short, with 13 bases between. CDR1 and CDR2 (germline): MNHEY, SMNVEV (reference sequence). This CDR3 has 14 residues.

The chain employs TRBV7-9 and TRBJ1-1, with a tentative D call TRBD1 (5 bases). Per the germline V gene, CDR1 is SEHNR and CDR2 is FQNEAQ (reference sequence). The CDR3 length is 14 residues. Trimming pared 5 bases from V and 4 bases from J, leaving 14 bases between. In nucleotides, the CDR3 is TGTGCCAGCAGCCCCCAGTGGGGCACCACTGAAGCTTTCTTT. Translating it yields CASSPQWGTTEAFF.

The CDR3 is CASSFRGDDYNEQFF. DNA of the CDR3: TGCGCCAGCAGCTTTAGAGGGGACGACTACAATGAGCAGTTCTTC. The V gene is TRBV5-1, the J gene TRBJ2-1; tentatively, D is TRBD1 or TRBD2 (5 bases each). Germline V gene sequence: CDR1 SGHRS, CDR2 YFSETQ. Trimming left V 2 bases short and J 3 bases short, with 12 bases between. The CDR3 runs to 15 residues. The variable domain in full, completed from reference TRBV5-1 and TRBJ2-1, reads KAGVTQTPRYLIKTRGQQVTLSCSPISGHRSVSWYQQTPGQGLQFLFEYFSETQRNKGNFPGRFSGRQFSNSRSEMNVSTLELGDSALYLCASSFRGDDYNEQFFGPGTRLTVL.

In regard to this clone: The same CDR3 also results from other DNA sequences found in this sample. This chain links TRBV3-1 (or the pseudogene TRBV3-2) with TRBJ1-1; the D is unclear. The V and J ends lost 1 base and 5 bases respectively, with 8 bases between them. There are 13 residues in the CDR3. The germline CDR1 and CDR2 sequences are LGHDT and YNNKEL (reference sequence). The CDR3 loop reads CASSQVEGTEAFF. CDR3 coding DNA: TGTGCCAGCAGCCAAGTCGAGGGAACTGAAGCTTTCTTT.

The chain carries TRBV7-3 and TRBJ1-1, with 8 bases fitting TRBD1. CDR1 and CDR2 (germline): SGHTA, FQGTGA. V was pared by 4 bases and J by 6 bases, with 7 bases of the junction left unmatched. The CDR3 totals 14 residues. For the CDR3, the DNA is TGTGCCAGCAGCTCCGGACAGGGTTTTTCTGAAGCTTTCTTT. Its translation is CASSSGQGFSEAFF.

CDR3 nucleotides: TGCGCCAGCAGCCAAGAATTGGGGCTAGCGGGGCGGACAGATACGCAGTATTTT. Its translation: CASSQELGLAGRTDTQYF. The J gene is TRBJ2-3, the V gene TRBV4-3, with 9 bases that match TRBD2. The CDR3 runs to 18 residues. CDR1 is LGHNA and CDR2 is YSLEER in the germline V gene. With V trimmed by 0 bases and J by 3 bases, 10 bases remained unmatched.